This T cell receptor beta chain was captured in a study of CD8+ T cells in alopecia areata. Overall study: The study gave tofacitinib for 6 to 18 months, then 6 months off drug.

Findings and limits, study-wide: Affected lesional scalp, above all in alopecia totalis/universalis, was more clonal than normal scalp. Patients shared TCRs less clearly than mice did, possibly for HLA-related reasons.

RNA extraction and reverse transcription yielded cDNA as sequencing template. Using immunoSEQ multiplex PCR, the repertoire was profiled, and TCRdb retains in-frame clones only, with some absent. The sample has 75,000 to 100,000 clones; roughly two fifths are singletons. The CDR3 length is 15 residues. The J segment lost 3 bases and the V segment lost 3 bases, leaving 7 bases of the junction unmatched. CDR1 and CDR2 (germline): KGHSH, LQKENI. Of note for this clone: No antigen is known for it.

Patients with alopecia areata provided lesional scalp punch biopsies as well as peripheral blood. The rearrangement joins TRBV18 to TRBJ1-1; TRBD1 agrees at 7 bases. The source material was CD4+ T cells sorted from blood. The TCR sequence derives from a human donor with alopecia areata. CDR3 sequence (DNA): TGTGCCAGCTCACCCGTGCACAGGGGAGACACTGAAGCTTTCTTT. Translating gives CASSPVHRGDTEAFF.